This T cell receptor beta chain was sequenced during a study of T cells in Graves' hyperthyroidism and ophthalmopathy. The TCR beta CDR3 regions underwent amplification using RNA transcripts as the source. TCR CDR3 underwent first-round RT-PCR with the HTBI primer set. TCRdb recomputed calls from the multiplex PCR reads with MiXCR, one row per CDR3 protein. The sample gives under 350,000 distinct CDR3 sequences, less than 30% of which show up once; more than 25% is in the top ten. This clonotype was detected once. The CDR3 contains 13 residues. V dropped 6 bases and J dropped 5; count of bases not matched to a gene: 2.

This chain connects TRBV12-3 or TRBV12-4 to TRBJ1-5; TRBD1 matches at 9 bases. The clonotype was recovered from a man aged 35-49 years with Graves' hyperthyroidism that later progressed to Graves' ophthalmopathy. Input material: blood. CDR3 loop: CASRGQGDQPQHF. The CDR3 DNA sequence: TGTGCCAGCAGGGGACAGGGTGATCAGCCCCAGCATTTT.